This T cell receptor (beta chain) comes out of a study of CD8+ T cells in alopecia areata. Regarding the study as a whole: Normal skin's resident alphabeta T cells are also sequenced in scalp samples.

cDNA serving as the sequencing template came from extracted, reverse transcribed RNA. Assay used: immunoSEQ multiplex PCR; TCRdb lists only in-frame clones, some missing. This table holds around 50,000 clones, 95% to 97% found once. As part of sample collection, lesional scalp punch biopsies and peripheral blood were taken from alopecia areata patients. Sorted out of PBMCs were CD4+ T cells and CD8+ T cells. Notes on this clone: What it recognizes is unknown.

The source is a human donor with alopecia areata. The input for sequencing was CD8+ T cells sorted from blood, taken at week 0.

CDR3 sequence reads: CASSFIAGGARADTQYF. Here the CDR3 DNA reads TGTGCCAGCAGCTTCATAGCGGGGGGTGCTCGGGCAGATACGCAGTATTTT. This chain joins TRBV7-8 and TRBJ2-3; 10 bases map to TRBD2. CDR3 length: 17 residues. Germline V gives CDR1 SGHVS, CDR2 FQNEAQ. With V trimmed by 3 bases and J by 4 bases, 10 bases remained unmatched.